This is a list of T cell receptor beta chains from one sample in a study of OX40 agonist ivuxolimab in advanced cancers. Repertoires were generated with immunoSEQ multiplex PCR, while TCRdb's copy carries only in-frame clones and drops some. Here the sample spans approximately 25,000 clones, about 86% being singletons. Sequences were derived from CD4+ or CD8+ T cells sorted from blood, sampled in a trial of the OX40 agonist ivuxolimab. These receptors all come from an adult with an advanced solid tumor such as melanoma, head and neck, liver or kidney cancer. Each CDR3 is given with its conserved first and last residue.

J gene,V gene,CDR3 length,CDR3 protein
TRBJ2-1,TRBV27,13,CASTPVGYNEQFF
TRBJ2-3,TRBV30,13,CAWNAAGTDTQYF
TRBJ1-5,TRBV4-1,16,CASSQDTSISNQPQHF
TRBJ2-7,TRBV11-1,14,CASSVIGASYEQYF
TRBJ2-3,TRBV6-5,14,CASVSVPSTDTQYF
TRBJ2-7,TRBV28,18,CASSSVFFGQKFSYEQYF
TRBJ1-6,TRBV27,13,CASNRGNNSPLHF
TRBJ2-7,TRBV9,15,CASSSGLAGGNEQYF
TRBJ2-1,TRBV27,14,CASSFASSYNEQFF
TRBJ2-5,TRBV7-9,13,CASRSTGEETQYF
TRBJ1-2,TRBV6-5,13,CASSLGPNYGYTF
TRBJ2-7,TRBV27,16,CASSTSPGTSVHEQYF
TRBJ1-1,TRBV10-1,16,CASSDRRGAMEELAFF
TRBJ2-3,TRBV28,16,CASSDRDRAPTDTQYF
TRBJ2-7,TRBV27,15,CASSSPGGGAFEQYF
TRBJ1-2,TRBV27,17,CASSPQARDRANYGYTF
TRBJ2-2,TRBV28,16,CASSPPWGADTGELFF
TRBJ2-3,TRBV18,13,CASSPLLRDTQYF
TRBJ2-3,TRBV9,17,CASSASVISPSTDTQYF
TRBJ2-7,TRBV7-7,14,CASSSDRGLGEQYF
TRBJ2-7,TRBV6-5,14,CASSYGQGSYEQYF
TRBJ2-3,TRBV7-9,15,CASSHSGDFTDTQYF
TRBJ2-7,TRBV9,14,CASSVGYNSYEQYF
TRBJ2-7,TRBV11-2,15,CASSLGLGGLYEQYF
TRBJ2-3,TRBV14,14,CASSQIRYRDTQYF
TRBJ2-7,TRBV19,15,CASSIGSGGTYEQYF
TRBJ2-1,TRBV11-2,14,CASSSWRQHNEQFF
TRBJ1-1,TRBV11-3,15,CASSLEGSMNTEAFF
TRBJ1-4,TRBV5-5,15,CASSLSGTWEEKLFF
TRBJ2-5,TRBV7-9,17,CASRPKGASGGQETQYF
TRBJ2-7,TRBV19,14,CASSIQRDSYEQYF
TRBJ2-5,TRBV5-6,13,CASSPGGFETQYF
TRBJ1-2,TRBV28,13,CASSFGGFYGYTF
TRBJ2-7,TRBV2,18,CASSEGASGGRFSYEQYF
TRBJ1-2,TRBV4-1,14,CASSQVGSLYGYTF
TRBJ2-7,TRBV27,14,CASIGSSGSGEQYF
TRBJ2-7,TRBV5-6,13,CASSWGTSYEQYF
TRBJ1-2,TRBV7-8,15,CASSLVGGEIYGYTF
TRBJ2-1,TRBV30,14,CAWSVTLAYNEQFF
TRBJ2-3,TRBV7-2,14,CASSSLGGTDTQYF
TRBJ2-3,TRBV6-5,13,CASSYPGATQAYF
TRBJ2-1,TRBV28,18,CASSPLTSTGVRGNEQFF
TRBJ2-5,TRBV5-1,14,CASSWTSGVETQYF
TRBJ1-1,TRBV4-1,14,CASSQAGGGDGTIF
TRBJ2-3,TRBV27,16,CASSLSIGLAGDTQYF